This T cell receptor beta chain was found in a study of OX40 agonist ivuxolimab in advanced cancers. Using immunoSEQ multiplex PCR, the repertoire was profiled, and TCRdb retains in-frame clones only, with some absent. The sample holds 15,000 to 20,000 clones; roughly 73% are singletons and the top ten take 25% to 35%. Overall study findings and caveats: More expanded clones were seen, on average, in CD8+ T cells than in CD4+.

This clone was seen a few times. Its cognate antigen is unknown. Trimming left V 2 bases short and J 3 bases short, with 5 bases between. Per the germline V gene, CDR1 is MNHNY and CDR2 is SVGAGI (reference sequence). This CDR3 contains 12 residues. The sequencing here drew on CD4+ or CD8+ T cells sorted from blood, taken in a trial of the OX40 agonist ivuxolimab. This sequence originates from an adult with an advanced solid tumor such as melanoma, head and neck, liver or kidney cancer. The rearrangement joins TRBV6-6 to TRBJ2-7; a weak D match, TRBD1 (5 bases). The CDR3: CASSYRGYEQYF. The CDR3 region has the DNA TGTGCCAGCAGTTACAGGGGCTACGAGCAGTACTTC.